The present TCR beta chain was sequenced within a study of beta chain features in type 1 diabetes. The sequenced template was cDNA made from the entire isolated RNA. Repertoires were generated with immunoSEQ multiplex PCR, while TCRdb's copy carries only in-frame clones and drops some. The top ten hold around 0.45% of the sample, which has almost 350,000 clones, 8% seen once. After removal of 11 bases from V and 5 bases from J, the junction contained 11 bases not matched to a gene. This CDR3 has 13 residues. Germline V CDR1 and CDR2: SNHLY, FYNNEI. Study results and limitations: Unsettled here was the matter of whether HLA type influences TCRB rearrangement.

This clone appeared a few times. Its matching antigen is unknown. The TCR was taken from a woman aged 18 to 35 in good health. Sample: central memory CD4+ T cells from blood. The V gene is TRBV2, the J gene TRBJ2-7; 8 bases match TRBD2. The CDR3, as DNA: TGTGCCGTGGGAAAGCGGGAGTTCCACGAGCAGTACTTC. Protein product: CAVGKREFHEQYF.